This T cell receptor beta chain was sequenced during a study of blood T cell repertoires in COVID-19. Looking at the study overall: Collection of acute and convalescent COVID-19 samples took place in the United States, Italy and Spain.

Clones were sequenced by immunoSEQ multiplex PCR, and TCRdb holds only the in-frame ones, with some missing. The sample holds around 250,000 clones, 80% to 90% seen once. Germline CDR1 MNHNY, CDR2 SVGAGI (reference sequence). This CDR3 is built from 17 residues. V lost 5 bases, J lost 0 bases, and 17 bases lay in between. The V and J genes are TRBV6-6 and TRBJ1-3; D possibly corresponds to TRBD1 (5 bases). The sample comprised peripheral blood. This TCR derives from a woman under 40 with active or convalescent COVID-19. As DNA, the CDR3 is TGTGCCAGCAGTCTCCACAGGAACACCTTCTCTGGAAACACCATATATTTT. Amino acids: CASSLHRNTFSGNTIYF.